The T cell receptor (delta chain) described here comes from a study of γδ T cells in repeated Plasmodium falciparum infection. Study-wide context: Samples were taken at baseline, before some infections, and 21 days after each. Whole-study findings and limits: Vdelta2-negative gammadelta repertoires, largely Vdelta1+, seemingly showed infection-driven waves of new clonal selection.

TCRdb re-called clones from the multiplex PCR reads via CATT. The repertoire includes approximately 90,000 delta-chain clones, 0.75% to 1% of them detected once, and roughly 9.9% sits in the top ten. With regard to this clone: The antigen remains undetermined. TCRdb's entry gives the protein of a much larger clone, which mismatches this DNA's translation at residue 7, likely from a read error; the protein reported here is translated from the DNA.

The CDR3 sequence is 18 residues long. The germline CDR1 and CDR2 sequences are TSWWSYY and QGS. The ends were cut back, 5 bases at V and 2 bases at J, with 24 bases in the middle. Vgamma9/Vdelta2+ and Vdelta2-negative gammadelta T cells were flow-sorted from PBMC for bulk sequencing. This TCR came from a pool of human donors (malaria-infected and uninfected, not separated). V and J are TRDV1 and TRDJ1, with a possible D match to TRDD3 (6 bases). No J segment appears in TCRdb, so it was assigned here by matching the sequence to germline. The sequenced material came from gamma-delta T cells from blood. CDR3 region: CALGKAAVGASGTDKLIF. The CDR3 DNA sequence: TGTGCTCTTGGGAAAGCTGCCGTGGGGGCCTCGGGGACCGATAAACTCATCTTT.